The present T cell receptor (beta chain) was sequenced within a study of CD8 T cells in ankylosing spondylitis. Study-wide findings and caveats: Significant enrichment of disease-linked clones was reported in matched ankylosing spondylitis synovial fluid. Disease-linked clones bore a CD8+ phenotype and were relatively rare in peripheral blood. Existing reports had already noted some motif variants in reactive arthritis synovial fluid and blood. Eight highly homologous variants formed a TCR beta motif that appeared characteristic of ankylosing spondylitis blood.

With regard to this clonotype: Antigen: not known.

Construction of TCR beta libraries was performed using quantitative 5'-RACE with molecular barcodes. One entry per CDR3 protein, called by TCRdb with MiXCR from the 5' RACE reads. This sample has 390,000 or so distinct CDR3 sequences, with around 22% found just once. Source material: blood, either unsorted or a sorted T cell fraction (not recorded which). This receptor was identified in a male donor with ankylosing spondylitis.

The CDR3 DNA is TGTGCCAGCAGTTACTCGAAACTGGGGATTAATAAGCAGTTCTTC. Its protein product is CASSYSKLGINKQFF. This chain connects TRBV6-5 to TRBJ2-1; D remains unclear. V was shortened by 0 bases and J by 11 bases, with 17 bases between the two germline ends. The germline V gene encodes CDR1 MNHEY and CDR2 SVGAGI. The CDR3 runs to 15 residues.